The clone carrying this TCR beta chain showed up just a few times. Germline assignment: CDR1 SQVTM and CDR2 ANQGSEA. The CDR3 sequence is 10 residues long. Trimming at V came to 7 bases and at J to 14 bases, leaving 6 bases not matched to a gene. The data derive from a study of early T cells in non-severe SARS-CoV-2 infection. The TCR library protocol attached unique molecular identifiers to the individual cDNA molecules. TCRdb reprocessed the 5' RACE reads via MiXCR and lists one record per CDR3 protein. The sample holds 100,000 to 130,000 distinct CDR3 sequences, around 10% seen once. The chain combines TRBV29-1 with TRBJ2-1; 9 bases align to TRBD1. The TCR sequence derives from an adult who was a healthcare worker with PCR-confirmed SARS-CoV-2 infection or an uninfected control (not recorded which). Sequenced: whole blood. CDR3 protein: CSGGTGMEFF. CDR3 coding DNA: TGCAGCGGGGGGACAGGGATGGAGTTCTTC.